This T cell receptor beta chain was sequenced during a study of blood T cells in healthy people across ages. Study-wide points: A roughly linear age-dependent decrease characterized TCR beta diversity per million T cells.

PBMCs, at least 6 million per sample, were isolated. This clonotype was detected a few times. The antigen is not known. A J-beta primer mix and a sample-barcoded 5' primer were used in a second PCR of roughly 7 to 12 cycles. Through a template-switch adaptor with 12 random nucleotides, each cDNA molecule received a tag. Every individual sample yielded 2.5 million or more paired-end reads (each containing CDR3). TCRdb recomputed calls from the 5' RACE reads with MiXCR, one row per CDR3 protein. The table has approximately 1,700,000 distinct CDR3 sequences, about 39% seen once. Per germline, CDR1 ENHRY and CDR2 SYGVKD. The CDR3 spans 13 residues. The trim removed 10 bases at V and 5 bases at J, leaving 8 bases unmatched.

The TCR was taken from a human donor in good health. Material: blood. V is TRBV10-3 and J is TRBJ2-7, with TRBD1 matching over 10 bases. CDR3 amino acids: CATSGTGDNEQYF. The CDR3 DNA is TGTGCCACCTCCGGGACAGGGGACAACGAGCAGTACTTC.